Ten or more counts support the clone carrying this TCR beta chain. A single record per CDR3 protein comes from TCRdb applying MiXCR to the 5' RACE reads. Here the sample spans roughly 25,000 distinct CDR3 sequences, 2% to 2.5% being singletons. V lost 5 bases and J 2 bases, leaving 17 bases between the germline ends. The CDR3 spans 16 residues. This sample stems from a study of neurological immune-mediated disorders. The sequencing input was PBMCs. The TCR originated in a woman between 50 and 59 years old with multiple sclerosis. The chain uses TRBV12-3 or TRBV12-4 and TRBJ2-3, with D maybe TRBD2 (6 bases). The CDR3 is CASSPETRTSTDTQYF. The CDR3 DNA reads TGTGCCAGCAGTCCTGAGACTAGGACCTCCACAGATACGCAGTATTTT.